A single TCR beta chain is shown here with its context. These data belong to a study of control samples from healthy donors and cancer patients. Between the trimmed V and J ends, which lost 5 bases and 0 bases, there was a span of 13 bases. The CDR3 extends over 15 amino acids. Germline V gene sequence: CDR1 LGHDT, CDR2 YNNKEL (reference sequence). Here immunoSEQ multiplex PCR was the method, and the copy in TCRdb shows in-frame clones only, minus some. The data contain about 120,000 clones, 88% of them singletons. The chain employs TRBV3-1 (or the pseudogene TRBV3-2) and TRBJ1-2, with no clear D. The TCR was taken from a man aged 35 to 55 in good health. The material sequenced was blood. This CDR3 is CASSSLLDANYGYTF. The CDR3 region has the DNA TGTGCCAGCAGCTCTCTTCTGGACGCTAACTATGGCTACACCTTC.